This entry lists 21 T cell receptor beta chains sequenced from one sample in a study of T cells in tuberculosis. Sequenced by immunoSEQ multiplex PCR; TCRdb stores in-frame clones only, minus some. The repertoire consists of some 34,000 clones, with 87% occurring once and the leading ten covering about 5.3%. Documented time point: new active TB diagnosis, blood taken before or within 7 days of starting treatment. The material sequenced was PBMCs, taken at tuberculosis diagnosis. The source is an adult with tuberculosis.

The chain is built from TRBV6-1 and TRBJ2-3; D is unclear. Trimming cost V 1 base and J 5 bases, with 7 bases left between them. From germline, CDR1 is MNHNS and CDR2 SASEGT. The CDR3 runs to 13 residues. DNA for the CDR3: TGTGCCAGCAGTGAAGGCCCAGTAGATACGCAGTATTTT. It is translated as CASSEGPVDTQYF.

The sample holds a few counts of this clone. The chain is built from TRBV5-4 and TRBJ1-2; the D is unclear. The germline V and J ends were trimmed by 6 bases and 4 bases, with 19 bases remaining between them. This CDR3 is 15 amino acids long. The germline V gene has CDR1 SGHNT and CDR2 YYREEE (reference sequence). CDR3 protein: CASIPNPSYVYGYTF. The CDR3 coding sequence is TGTGCCAGCATCCCAAACCCCAGTTACGTCTATGGCTACACCTTC.

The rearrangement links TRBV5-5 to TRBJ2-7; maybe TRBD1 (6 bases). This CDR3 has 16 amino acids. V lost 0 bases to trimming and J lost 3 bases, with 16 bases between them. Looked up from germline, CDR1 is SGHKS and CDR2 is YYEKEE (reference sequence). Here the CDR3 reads CASSLGPSGQHYEQYF. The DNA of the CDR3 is TGTGCCAGCAGCTTGGGGCCCTCGGGACAACACTACGAGCAGTACTTC.

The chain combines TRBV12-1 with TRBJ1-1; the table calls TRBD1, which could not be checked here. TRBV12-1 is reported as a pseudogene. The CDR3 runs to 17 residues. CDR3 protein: CASSYLGQFLMNTEAFF. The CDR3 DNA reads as TGTGCCAGCAGCTATCTTGGACAGTTTCTTATGAACACTGAAGCTTTCTTT.

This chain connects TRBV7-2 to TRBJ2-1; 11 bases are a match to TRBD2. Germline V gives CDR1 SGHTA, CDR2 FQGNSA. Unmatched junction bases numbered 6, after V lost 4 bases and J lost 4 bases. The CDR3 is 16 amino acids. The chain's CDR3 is CASSSLAGGKYNEQFF. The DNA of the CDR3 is TGTGCCAGCAGCTCCTTAGCGGGAGGGAAGTACAATGAGCAGTTCTTC.

The CDR3 DNA reads as TGTGCCAGCAGCGTAGATTCGGAGTCTGGGGCCAACGTCCTGACTTTC. Amino acids: CASSVDSESGANVLTF. The chain couples TRBV9 to TRBJ2-6; D is undetermined. The CDR3 extends over 16 amino acids. Deletions cut 0 bases from V and 1 base from J, with 8 bases between. Looked up from germline, CDR1 is SGDLS and CDR2 is YYNGEE.

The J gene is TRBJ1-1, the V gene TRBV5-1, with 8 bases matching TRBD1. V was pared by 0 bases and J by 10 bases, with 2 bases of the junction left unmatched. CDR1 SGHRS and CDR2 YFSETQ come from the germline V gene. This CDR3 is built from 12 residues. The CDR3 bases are TGCGCCAGCAGCTTGGGGACAGGGATAGCTTTCTTT. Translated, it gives CASSLGTGIAFF.

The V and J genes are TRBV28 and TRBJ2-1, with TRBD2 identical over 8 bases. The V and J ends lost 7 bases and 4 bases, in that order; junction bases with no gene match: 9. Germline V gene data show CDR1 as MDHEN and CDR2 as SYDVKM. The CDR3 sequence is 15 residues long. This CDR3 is CASIGAGERYNEQFF. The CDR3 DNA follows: TGTGCCAGCATCGGAGCGGGGGAACGTTACAATGAGCAGTTCTTC.

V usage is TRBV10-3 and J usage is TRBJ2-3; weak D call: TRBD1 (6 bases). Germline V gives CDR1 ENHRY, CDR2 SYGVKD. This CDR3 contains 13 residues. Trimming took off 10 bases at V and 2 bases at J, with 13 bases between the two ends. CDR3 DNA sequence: TGTGCCACCAGGGGCAGCCTCACAGATACGCAGTATTTT. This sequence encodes CATRGSLTDTQYF.

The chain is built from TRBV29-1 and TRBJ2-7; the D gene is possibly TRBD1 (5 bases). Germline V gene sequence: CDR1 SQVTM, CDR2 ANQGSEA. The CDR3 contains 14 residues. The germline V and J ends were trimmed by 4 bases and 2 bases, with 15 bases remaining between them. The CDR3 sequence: CSVGGLTPPYEQYF. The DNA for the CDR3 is TGCAGCGTTGGGGGCCTGACACCTCCCTACGAGCAGTACTTC.

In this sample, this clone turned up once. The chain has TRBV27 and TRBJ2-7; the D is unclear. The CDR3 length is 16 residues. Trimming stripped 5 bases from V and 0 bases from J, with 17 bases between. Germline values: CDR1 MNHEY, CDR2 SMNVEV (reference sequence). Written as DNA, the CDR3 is TGTGCCAGCAGTCCTACCTTAGCTACGAGCTCCTACGAGCAGTACTTC. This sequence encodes CASSPTLATSSYEQYF.

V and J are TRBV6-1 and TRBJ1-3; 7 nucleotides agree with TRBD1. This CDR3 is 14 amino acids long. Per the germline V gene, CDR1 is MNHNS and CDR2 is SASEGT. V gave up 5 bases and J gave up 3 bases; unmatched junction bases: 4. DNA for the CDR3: TGTGCCAGCAGTCCAGGGGGTAGTGGAAACACCATATATTTT. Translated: CASSPGGSGNTIYF.

The CDR3 protein is CASSELPGNYNSPLHF. The CDR3 nucleotides read TGTGCCAGCAGCGAATTACCGGGAAACTATAATTCACCCCTCCACTTT. V is TRBV27 and J is TRBJ1-6, with no clear D. Germline V lookup: CDR1 MNHEY, CDR2 SMNVEV (reference sequence). The CDR3 consists of 16 residues. The V end lost 6 bases, the J end lost 3 bases, and 15 bases lay between the germline ends.

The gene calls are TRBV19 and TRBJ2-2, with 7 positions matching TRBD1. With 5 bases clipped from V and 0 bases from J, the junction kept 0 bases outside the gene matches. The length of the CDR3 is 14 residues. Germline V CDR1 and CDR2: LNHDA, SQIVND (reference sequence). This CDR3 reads CASSQGANTGELFF. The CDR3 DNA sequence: TGTGCCAGTAGTCAGGGGGCGAACACCGGGGAGCTGTTTTTT.

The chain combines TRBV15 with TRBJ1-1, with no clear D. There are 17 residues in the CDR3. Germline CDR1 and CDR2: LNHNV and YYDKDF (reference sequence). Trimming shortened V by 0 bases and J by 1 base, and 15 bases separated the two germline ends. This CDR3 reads CATSRDNIGVKNTEAFF. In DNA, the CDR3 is TGTGCCACCAGCAGAGATAATATCGGGGTGAAGAACACTGAAGCTTTCTTT.

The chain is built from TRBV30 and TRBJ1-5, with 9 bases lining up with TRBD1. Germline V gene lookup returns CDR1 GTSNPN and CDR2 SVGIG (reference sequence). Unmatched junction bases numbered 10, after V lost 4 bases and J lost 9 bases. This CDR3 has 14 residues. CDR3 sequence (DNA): TGTGCCTGGACCAACCGGGACAGGGTTTCGCCCCAGCATTTT. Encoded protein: CAWTNRDRVSPQHF.

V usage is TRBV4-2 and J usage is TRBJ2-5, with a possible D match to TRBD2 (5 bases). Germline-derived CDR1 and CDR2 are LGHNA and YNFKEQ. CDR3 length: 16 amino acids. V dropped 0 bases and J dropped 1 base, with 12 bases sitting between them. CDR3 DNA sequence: TGTGCCAGCAGCCAAGAAGGAACGGGGAGCCAAGAGACCCAGTACTTC. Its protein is CASSQEGTGSQETQYF.

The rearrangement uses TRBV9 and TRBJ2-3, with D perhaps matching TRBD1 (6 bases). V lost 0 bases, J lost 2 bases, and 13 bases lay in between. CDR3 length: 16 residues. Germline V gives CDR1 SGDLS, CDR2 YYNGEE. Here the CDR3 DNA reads TGTGCCAGCAGCGTAGGGGGCAGGGGTGACACAGATACGCAGTATTTT. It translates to CASSVGGRGDTDTQYF.

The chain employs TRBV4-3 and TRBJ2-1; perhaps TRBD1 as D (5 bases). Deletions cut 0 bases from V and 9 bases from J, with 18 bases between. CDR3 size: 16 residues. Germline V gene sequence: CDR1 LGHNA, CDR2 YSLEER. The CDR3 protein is CASSQDPSGARAEQFF. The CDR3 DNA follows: TGCGCCAGCAGCCAAGATCCGTCTGGGGCTCGGGCTGAGCAGTTCTTC.

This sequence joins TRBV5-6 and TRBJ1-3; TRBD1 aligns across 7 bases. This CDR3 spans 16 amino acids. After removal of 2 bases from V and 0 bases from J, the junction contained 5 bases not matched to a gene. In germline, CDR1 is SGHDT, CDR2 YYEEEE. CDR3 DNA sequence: TGTGCCAGCAGCTTACCAGGGGGGAGCTCTGGAAACACCATATATTTT. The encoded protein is CASSLPGGSSGNTIYF.

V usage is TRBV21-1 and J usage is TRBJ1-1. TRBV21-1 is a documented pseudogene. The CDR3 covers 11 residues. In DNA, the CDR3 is TGTGCCCCGCCCCCGGAGACGGGAGCTTTCTTT. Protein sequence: CAPPPETGAFF.